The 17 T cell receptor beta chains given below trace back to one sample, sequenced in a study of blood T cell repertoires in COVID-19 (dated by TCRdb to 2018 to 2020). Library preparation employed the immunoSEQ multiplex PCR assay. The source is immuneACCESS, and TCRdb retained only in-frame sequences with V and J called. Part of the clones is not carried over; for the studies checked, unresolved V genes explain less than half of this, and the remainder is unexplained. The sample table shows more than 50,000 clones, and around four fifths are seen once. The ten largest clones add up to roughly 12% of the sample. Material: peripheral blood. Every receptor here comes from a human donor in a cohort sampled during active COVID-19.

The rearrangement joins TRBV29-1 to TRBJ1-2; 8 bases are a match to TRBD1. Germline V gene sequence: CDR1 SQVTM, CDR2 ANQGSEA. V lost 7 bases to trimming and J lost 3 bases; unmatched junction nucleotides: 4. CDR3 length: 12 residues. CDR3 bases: TGCAGCGGACAACAGGGGGACTATGGCTACACCTTC. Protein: CSGQQGDYGYTF.

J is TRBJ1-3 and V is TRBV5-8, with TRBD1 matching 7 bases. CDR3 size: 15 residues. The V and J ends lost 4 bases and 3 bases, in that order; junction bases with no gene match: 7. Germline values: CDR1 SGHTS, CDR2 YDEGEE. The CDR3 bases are TGTGCCAGCAGCCTCGACTGGGACAGTGGAAACACCATATATTTT. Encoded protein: CASSLDWDSGNTIYF. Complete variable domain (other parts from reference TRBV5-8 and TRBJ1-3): EAGVTQSPTHLIKTRGQQATLRCSPISGHTSVYWYQQALGLGLQFLLWYDEGEERNRGNFPPRFSGRQFPNYSSELNVNALELEDSALYLCASSLDWDSGNTIYFGEGSWLTVV.

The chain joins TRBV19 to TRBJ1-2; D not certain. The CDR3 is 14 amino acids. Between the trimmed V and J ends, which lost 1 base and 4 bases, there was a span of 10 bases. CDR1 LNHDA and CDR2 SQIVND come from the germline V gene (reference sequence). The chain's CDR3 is CASSIGVRGYGYTF. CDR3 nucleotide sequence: TGTGCCAGTAGTATAGGGGTGCGCGGCTATGGCTACACCTTC.

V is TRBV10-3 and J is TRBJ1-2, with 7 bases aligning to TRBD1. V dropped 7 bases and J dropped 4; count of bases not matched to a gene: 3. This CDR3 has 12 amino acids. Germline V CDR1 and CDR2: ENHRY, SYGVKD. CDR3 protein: CAITRQGYGYTF. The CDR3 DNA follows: TGTGCCATCACCAGACAGGGCTATGGCTACACCTTC.

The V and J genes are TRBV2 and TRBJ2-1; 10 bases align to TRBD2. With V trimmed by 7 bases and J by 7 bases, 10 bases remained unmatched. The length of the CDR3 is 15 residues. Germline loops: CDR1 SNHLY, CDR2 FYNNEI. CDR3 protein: CASKKRGGDLNEQFF. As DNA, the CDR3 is TGTGCCAGCAAAAAGCGGGGGGGCGATTTAAATGAGCAGTTCTTC.

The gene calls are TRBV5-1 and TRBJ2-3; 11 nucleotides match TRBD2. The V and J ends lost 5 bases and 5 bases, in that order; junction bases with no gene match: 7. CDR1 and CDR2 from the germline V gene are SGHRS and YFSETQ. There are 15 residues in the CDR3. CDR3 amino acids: CASSDSGGERDTQYF. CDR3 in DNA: TGCGCCAGCAGTGATAGCGGGGGGGAAAGAGATACGCAGTATTTT.

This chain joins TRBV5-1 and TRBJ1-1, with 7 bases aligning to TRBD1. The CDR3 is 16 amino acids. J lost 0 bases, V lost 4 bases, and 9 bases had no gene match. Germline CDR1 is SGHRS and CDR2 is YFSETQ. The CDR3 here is CASSPRQGKVNTEAFF. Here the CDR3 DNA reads TGCGCCAGCAGCCCAAGACAGGGAAAGGTGAACACTGAAGCTTTCTTT.

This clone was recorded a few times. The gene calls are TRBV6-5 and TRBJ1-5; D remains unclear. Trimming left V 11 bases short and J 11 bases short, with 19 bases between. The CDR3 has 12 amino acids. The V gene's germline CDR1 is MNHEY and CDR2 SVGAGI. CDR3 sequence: CASNHLGKTQHF. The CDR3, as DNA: TGTGCCTCGAATCATTTGGGCAAGACCCAGCATTTT.

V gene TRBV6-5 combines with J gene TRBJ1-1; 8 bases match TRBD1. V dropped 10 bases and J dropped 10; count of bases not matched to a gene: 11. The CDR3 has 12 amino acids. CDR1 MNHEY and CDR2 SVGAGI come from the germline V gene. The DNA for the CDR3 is TGTGCCACCACAACACAGGGGGGGGGAGCTTTCTTT. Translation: CATTTQGGGAFF.

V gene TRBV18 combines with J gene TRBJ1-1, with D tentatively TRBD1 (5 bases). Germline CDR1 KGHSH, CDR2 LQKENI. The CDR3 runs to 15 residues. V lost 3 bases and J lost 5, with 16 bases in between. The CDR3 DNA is TGTGCCAGCTCACCGCCTATGGGGGGTGAGACTGAAGCTTTCTTT. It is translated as CASSPPMGGETEAFF.

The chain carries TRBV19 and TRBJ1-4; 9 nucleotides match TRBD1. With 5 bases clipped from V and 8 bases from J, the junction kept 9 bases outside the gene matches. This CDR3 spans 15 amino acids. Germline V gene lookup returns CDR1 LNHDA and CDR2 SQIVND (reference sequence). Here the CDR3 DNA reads TGTGCCAGTAGTTCACAGACAGGGGGGAAAGAAAAACTGTTTTTT. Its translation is CASSSQTGGKEKLFF.

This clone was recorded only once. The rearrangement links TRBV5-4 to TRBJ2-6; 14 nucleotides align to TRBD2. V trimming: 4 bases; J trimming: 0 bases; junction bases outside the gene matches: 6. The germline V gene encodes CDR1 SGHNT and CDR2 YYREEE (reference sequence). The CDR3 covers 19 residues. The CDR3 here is CASSMGLAGALSGANVLTF. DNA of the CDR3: TGTGCCAGCAGCATGGGACTAGCGGGGGCCCTCTCTGGGGCCAACGTCCTGACTTTC. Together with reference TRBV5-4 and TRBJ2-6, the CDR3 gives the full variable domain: ETGVTQSPTHLIKTRGQQVTLRCSSQSGHNTVSWYQQALGQGPQFIFQYYREEENGRGNFPPRFSGLQFPNYSSELNVNALELDDSALYLCASSMGLAGALSGANVLTFGAGSRLTVL.

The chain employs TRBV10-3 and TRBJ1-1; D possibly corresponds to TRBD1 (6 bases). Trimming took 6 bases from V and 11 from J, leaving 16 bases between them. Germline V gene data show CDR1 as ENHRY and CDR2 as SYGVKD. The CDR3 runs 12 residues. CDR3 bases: TGTGCCATCAGCGAGACAGGTAACCATGCTTTCTTT. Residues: CAISETGNHAFF.

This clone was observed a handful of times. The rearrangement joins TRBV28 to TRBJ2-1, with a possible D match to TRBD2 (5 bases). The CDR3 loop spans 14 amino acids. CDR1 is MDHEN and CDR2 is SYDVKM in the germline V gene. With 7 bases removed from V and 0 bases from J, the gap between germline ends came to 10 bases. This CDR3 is CASIEDSSYNEQFF. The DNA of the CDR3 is TGTGCCAGCATCGAGGACTCCTCCTACAATGAGCAGTTCTTC.

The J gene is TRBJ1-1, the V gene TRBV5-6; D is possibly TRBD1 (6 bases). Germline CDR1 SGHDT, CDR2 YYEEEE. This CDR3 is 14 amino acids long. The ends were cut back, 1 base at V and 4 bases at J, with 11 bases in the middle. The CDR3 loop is CASSLPAGATEAFF. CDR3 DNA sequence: TGTGCCAGCAGCTTGCCGGCAGGGGCCACTGAAGCTTTCTTT.

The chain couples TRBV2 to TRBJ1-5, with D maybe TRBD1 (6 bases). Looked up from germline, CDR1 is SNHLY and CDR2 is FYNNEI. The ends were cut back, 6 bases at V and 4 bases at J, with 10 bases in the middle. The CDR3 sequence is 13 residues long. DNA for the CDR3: TGTGCCAGCAGGACAGGAGATAATCAGCCCCAGCATTTT. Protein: CASRTGDNQPQHF.

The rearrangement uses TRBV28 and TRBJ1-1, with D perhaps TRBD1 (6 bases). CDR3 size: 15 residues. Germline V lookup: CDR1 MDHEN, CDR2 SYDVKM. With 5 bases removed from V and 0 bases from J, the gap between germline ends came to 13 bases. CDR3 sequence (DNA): TGTGCCAGCAGTGAAATCAGGGGATTGAACACTGAAGCTTTCTTT. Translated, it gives CASSEIRGLNTEAFF.